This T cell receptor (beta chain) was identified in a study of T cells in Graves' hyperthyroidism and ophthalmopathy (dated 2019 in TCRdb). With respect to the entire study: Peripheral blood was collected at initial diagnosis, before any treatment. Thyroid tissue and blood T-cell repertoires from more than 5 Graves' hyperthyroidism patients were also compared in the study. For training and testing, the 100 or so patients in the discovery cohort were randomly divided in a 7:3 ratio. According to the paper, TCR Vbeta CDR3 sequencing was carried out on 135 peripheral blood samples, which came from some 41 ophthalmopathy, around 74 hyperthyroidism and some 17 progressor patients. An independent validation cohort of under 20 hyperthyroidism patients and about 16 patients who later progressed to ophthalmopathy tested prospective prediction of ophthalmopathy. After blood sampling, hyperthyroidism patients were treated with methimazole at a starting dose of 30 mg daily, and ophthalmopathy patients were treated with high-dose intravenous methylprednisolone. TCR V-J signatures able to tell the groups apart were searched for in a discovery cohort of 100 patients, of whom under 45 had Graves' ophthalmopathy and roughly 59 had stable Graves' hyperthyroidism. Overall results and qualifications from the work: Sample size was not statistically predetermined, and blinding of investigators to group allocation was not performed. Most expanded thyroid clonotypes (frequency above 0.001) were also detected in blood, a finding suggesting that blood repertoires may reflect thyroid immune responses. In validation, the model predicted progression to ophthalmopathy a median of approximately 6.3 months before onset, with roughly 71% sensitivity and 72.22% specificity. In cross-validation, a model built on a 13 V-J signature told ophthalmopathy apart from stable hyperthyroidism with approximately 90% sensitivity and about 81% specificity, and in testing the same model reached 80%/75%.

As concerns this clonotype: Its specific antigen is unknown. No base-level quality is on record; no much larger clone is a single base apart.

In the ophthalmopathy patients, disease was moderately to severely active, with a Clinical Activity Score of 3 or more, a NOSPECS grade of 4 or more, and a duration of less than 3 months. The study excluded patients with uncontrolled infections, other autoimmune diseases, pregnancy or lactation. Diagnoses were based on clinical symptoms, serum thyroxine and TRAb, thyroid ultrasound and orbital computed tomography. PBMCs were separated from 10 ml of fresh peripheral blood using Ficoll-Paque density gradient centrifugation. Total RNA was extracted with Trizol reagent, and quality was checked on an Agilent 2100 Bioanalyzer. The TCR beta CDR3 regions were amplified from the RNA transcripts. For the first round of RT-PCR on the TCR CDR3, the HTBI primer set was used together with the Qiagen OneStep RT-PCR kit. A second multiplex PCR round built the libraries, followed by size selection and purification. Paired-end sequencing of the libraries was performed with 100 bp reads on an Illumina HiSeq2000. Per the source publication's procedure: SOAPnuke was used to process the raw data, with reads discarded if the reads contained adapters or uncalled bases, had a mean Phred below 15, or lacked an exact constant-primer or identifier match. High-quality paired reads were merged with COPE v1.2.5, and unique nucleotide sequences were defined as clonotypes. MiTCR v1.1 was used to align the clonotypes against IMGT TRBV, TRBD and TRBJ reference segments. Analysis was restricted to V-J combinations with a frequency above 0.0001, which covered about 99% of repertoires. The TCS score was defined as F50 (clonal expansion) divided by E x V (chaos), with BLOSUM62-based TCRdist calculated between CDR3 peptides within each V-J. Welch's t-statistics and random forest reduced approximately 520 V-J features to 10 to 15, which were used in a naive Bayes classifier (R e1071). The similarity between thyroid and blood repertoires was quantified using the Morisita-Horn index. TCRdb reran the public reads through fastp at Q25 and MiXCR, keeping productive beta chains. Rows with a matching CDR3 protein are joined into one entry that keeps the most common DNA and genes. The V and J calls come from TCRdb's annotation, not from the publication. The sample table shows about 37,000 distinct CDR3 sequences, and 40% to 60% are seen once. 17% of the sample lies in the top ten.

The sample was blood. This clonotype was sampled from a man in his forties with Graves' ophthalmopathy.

The sequence in DNA is TGTGCCACCCAGGACAGGGGCCACAATGAGCAGTTCTTC. It translates as CATQDRGHNEQFF. The chain is made from TRBV24-1 and TRBJ2-1; the central 9 bases match TRBD1. Its CDR3 holds 13 amino acids, cysteine through phenylalanine. Only the CDR3 part of the read is kept: 39 bases, read in frame from the first base. CDR1 is given as KGHDR and CDR2 as SFDVKD, both from the germline V gene. Trimming takes 9 bases off V and 5 bases off J; junction bases not matched to a gene: 4.